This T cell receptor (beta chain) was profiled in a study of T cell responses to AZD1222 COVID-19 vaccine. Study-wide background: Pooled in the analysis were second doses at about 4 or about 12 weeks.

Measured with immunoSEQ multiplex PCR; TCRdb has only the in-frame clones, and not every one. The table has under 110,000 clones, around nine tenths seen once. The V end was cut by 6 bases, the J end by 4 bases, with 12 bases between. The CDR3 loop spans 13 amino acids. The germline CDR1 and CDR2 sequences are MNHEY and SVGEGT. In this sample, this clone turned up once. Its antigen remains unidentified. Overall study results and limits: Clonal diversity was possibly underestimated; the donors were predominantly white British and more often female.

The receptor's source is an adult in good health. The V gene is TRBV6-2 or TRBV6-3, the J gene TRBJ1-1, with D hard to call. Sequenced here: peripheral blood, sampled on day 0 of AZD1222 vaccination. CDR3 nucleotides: TGTGCCAGCAGCCGAGGACTGCGCACTGAAGCTTTCTTT. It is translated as CASSRGLRTEAFF.